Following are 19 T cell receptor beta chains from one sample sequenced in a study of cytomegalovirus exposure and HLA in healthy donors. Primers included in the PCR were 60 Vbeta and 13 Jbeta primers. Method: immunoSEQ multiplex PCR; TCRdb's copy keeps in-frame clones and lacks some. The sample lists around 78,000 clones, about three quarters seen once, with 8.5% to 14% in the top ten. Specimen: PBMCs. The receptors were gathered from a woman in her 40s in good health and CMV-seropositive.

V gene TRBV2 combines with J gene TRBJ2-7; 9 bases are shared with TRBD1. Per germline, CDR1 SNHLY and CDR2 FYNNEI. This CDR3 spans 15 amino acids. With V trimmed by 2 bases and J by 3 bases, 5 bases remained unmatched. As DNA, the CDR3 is TGTGCCAGCAGTGAACCGGGACAGGGCATCTACGAGCAGTACTTC. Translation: CASSEPGQGIYEQYF.

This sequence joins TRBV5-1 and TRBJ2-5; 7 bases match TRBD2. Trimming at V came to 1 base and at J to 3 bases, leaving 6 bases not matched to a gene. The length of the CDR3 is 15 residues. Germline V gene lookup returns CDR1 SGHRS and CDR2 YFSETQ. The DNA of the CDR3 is TGCGCCAGCAGCTTGAGGGGCGGGGGAGAAGAGACCCAGTACTTC. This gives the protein CASSLRGGGEETQYF.

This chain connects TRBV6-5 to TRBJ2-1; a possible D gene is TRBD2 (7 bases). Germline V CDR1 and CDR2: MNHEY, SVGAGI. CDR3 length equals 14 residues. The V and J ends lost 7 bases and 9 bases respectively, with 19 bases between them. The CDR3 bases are TGTGCCAGCAAATCGGGGGGCTATGGAGGTGAGCAGTTCTTC. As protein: CASKSGGYGGEQFF.

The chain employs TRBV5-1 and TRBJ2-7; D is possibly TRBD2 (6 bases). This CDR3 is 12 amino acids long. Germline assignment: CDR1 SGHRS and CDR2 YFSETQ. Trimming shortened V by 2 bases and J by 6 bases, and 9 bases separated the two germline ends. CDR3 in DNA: TGCGCCAGCAGCTTCCAGGAGGGCGAGCAGTACTTC. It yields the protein CASSFQEGEQYF.

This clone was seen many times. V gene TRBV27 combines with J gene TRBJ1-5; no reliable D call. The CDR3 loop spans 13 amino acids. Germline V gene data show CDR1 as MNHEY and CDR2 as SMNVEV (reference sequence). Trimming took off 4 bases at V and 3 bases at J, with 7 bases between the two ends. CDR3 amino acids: CASSWQNNQPQHF. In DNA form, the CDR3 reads TGTGCCAGCAGTTGGCAGAACAATCAGCCCCAGCATTTT.

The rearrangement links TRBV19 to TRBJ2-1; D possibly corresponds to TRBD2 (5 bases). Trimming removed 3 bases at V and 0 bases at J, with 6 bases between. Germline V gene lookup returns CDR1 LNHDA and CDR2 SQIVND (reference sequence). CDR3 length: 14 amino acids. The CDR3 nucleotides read TGTGCCAGTAGTATGGGAGTCTCCTACAATGAGCAGTTCTTC. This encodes CASSMGVSYNEQFF.

The CDR3 region has the DNA TGTGCCAGCAGCCGAGGGATTAATGAGCAGTTCTTC. Its translation is CASSRGINEQFF. This rearrangement joins TRBV6-5 to TRBJ2-1; D possibly corresponds to TRBD2 (5 bases). V was cut by 6 bases and J by 7 bases, with 10 bases left in between. In germline, CDR1 is MNHEY, CDR2 SVGAGI. The CDR3 has 12 amino acids.

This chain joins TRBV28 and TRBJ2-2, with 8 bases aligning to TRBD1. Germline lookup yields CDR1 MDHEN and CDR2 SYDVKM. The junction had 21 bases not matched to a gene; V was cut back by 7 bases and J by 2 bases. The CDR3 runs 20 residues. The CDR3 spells CASTPVGQGRQRANTGELFF. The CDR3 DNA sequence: TGTGCCAGCACCCCAGTAGGACAGGGACGCCAAAGGGCAAACACCGGGGAGCTGTTTTTT.

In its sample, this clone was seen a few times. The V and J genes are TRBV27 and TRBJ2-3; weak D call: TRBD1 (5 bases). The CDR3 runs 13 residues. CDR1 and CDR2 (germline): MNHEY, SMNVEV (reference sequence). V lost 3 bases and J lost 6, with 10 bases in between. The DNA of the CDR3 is TGTGCCAGCAGTTTTGGGGCCGGGGATACGCAGTATTTT. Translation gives CASSFGAGDTQYF.

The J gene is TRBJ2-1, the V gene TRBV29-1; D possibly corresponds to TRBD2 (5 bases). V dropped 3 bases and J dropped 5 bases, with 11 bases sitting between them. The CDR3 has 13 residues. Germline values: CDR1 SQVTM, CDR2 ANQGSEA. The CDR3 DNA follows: TGCAGCGTTGATCGACTACCCAACAATGAGCAGTTCTTC. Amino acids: CSVDRLPNNEQFF.

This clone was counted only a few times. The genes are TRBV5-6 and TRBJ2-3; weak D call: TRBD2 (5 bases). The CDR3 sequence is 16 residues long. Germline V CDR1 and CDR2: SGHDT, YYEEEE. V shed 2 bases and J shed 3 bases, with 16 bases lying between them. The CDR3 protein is CASSLSALARTDTQYF. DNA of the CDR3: TGTGCCAGCAGCTTATCGGCCCTAGCTAGAACAGATACGCAGTATTTT.

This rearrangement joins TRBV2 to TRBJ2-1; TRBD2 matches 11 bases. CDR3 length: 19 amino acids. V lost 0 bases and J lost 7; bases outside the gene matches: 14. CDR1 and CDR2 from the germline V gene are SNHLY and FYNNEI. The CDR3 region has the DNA TGTGCCAGCAGTGAAGCGCCTTACAATAGCGGGGGGGCGGCAAATGAGCAGTTCTTC. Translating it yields CASSEAPYNSGGAANEQFF.

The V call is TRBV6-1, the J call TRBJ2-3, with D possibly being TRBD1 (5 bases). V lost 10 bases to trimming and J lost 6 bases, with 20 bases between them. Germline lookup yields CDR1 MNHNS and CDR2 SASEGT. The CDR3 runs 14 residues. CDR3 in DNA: TGTGCCACCCCCGCCATTCAAGGGGCGGATACGCAGTATTTT. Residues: CATPAIQGADTQYF.

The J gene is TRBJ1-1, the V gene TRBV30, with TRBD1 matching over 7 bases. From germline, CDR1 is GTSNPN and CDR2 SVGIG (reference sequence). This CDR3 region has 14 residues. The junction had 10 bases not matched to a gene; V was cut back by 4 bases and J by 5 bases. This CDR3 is CAWTRTGPDTEAFF. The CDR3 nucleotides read TGTGCCTGGACCAGGACAGGCCCCGATACTGAAGCTTTCTTT.

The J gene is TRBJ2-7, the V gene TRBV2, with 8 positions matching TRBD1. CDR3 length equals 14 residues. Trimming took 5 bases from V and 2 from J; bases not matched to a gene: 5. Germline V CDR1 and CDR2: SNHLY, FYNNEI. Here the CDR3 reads CASSPDRGAYEQYF. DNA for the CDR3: TGTGCCAGCAGTCCCGACAGGGGAGCCTACGAGCAGTACTTC.

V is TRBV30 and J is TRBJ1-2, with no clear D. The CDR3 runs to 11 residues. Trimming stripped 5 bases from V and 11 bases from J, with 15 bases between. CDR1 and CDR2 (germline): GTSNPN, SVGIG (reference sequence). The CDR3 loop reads CAWQTKARYTF. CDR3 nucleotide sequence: TGTGCCTGGCAAACGAAGGCTAGGTACACCTTC.

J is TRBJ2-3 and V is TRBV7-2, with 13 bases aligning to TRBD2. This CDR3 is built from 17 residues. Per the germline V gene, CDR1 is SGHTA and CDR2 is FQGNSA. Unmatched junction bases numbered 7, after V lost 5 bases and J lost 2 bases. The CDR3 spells CASSPTSGGPATDTQYF. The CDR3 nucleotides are TGTGCCAGCAGCCCGACTAGCGGGGGGCCCGCCACAGATACGCAGTATTTT.

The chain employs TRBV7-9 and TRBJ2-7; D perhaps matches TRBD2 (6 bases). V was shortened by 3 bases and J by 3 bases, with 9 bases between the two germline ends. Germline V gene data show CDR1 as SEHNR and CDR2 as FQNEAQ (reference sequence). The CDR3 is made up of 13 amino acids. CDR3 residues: CASSFAEGYEQYF. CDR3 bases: TGTGCCAGCAGCTTCGCGGAGGGCTACGAGCAGTACTTC.

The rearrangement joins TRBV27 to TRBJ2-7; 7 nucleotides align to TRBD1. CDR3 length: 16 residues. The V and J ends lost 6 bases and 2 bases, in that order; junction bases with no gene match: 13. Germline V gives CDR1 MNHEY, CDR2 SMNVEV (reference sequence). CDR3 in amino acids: CASRRLGQTSAYEQYF. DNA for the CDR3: TGTGCCAGCAGGCGTCTGGGACAGACCTCAGCCTACGAGCAGTACTTC.